A single sample is the source of the 32 T cell receptor beta chains below, sequenced in a study of TIL therapy for anti-PD-1-resistant metastatic lung cancer. Noted time point: pre-treatment sample, taken before nivolumab and TIL therapy. Tumor tissue came from excised metastases, mostly pleural nodules or supraclavicular lymph nodes. The libraries were made with immunoSEQ v3. The assay was immunoSEQ multiplex PCR, and TCRdb's table has in-frame clones only and misses some. The sample yields about 50,000 clones, about three quarters seen once. The source material was tumor tissue, sampled at baseline. Every receptor here comes from a person aged 25 to 80 with non-small cell lung cancer.

The V and J genes are TRBV6-6 and TRBJ1-6; TRBD1 matches at 9 bases. Trimming cost V 6 bases and J 9 bases; bases outside gene matches: 9. The germline CDR1 and CDR2 sequences are MNHNY and SVGAGI (reference sequence). The CDR3 consists of 15 residues. The CDR3: CASRNPGQGASPLHF. The DNA for the CDR3 is TGTGCCAGCAGAAATCCGGGACAGGGTGCTTCACCCCTCCACTTT.

The chain joins TRBV5-1 to TRBJ2-1; 12 bases fit TRBD2. The CDR3 covers 14 residues. V gave up 6 bases and J gave up 9 bases; unmatched junction bases: 7. Germline loops: CDR1 SGHRS, CDR2 YFSETQ. CDR3 nucleotides: TGCGCCAGCAAGCCTAGCGGGGGGGCTAGTGAGCAGTTCTTC. This encodes CASKPSGGASEQFF.

The chain couples TRBV28 to TRBJ2-7; D is perhaps TRBD1 (6 bases). The CDR3 runs to 15 residues. V was clipped by 4 bases and J by 2 bases, with 15 bases between them. Germline V gene data show CDR1 as MDHEN and CDR2 as SYDVKM. The CDR3 region is CASSSNDRFPYEQYF. CDR3 nucleotide sequence: TGTGCCAGCAGTTCCAACGACAGGTTCCCCTACGAGCAGTACTTC.

This clone has a count of ten or more. The genes are TRBV5-1 and TRBJ1-2; 8 bases are shared with TRBD1. The CDR3 runs 15 residues. V trimming: 3 bases; J trimming: 4 bases; junction bases outside the gene matches: 8. Germline CDR1 SGHRS, CDR2 YFSETQ. CDR3 in DNA: TGCGCCAGCAGCTCCTTACAGGGGGAGAGCTATGGCTACACCTTC. It codes for CASSSLQGESYGYTF.

The rearrangement uses TRBV5-6 and TRBJ1-4; 10 bases are shared with TRBD1. V was pared by 2 bases and J by 7 bases, with 8 bases of the junction left unmatched. Germline CDR1 is SGHDT and CDR2 is YYEEEE. The CDR3 runs to 16 residues. The CDR3 DNA reads TGTGCCAGCAGCTTCTTAGACAGGGGGCGCAGTGAAAAACTGTTTTTT. It translates to CASSFLDRGRSEKLFF. Full variable domain (rest looked up from reference TRBV5-6 and TRBJ1-4): DAGVTQSPTHLIKTRGQQVTLRCSPKSGHDTVSWYQQALGQGPQFIFQYYEEEERQRGNFPDRFSGHQFPNYSSELNVNALLLGDSALYLCASSFLDRGRSEKLFFGSGTQLSVL.

This clone was recorded a few times. The chain carries TRBV7-2 and TRBJ1-1, with 8 nucleotides matching TRBD1. This CDR3 is built from 14 residues. J lost 6 bases, V lost 1 base, and 4 bases had no gene match. CDR1 and CDR2 from the germline V gene are SGHTA and FQGNSA. The CDR3 DNA sequence: TGTGCCAGCAGCTTAGATAACAGGGGGGCTGAAGCTTTCTTT. This codes for CASSLDNRGAEAFF.

This rearrangement joins TRBV2 to TRBJ2-2; a possible D gene is TRBD1 (5 bases). The CDR3 consists of 14 residues. V was cut by 6 bases and J by 0 bases, with 8 bases left in between. Germline loops: CDR1 SNHLY, CDR2 FYNNEI. Here the CDR3 reads CASREQANTGELFF. Here the CDR3 DNA reads TGTGCCAGCAGAGAACAGGCGAACACCGGGGAGCTGTTTTTT.

This chain links TRBV5-1 with TRBJ2-5, with D uncertain. Trimming pared 1 base from V and 5 bases from J, leaving 3 bases between. The CDR3 is 11 amino acids. Germline lookup yields CDR1 SGHRS and CDR2 YFSETQ. The CDR3: CASSLWETQYF. CDR3 DNA sequence: TGCGCCAGCAGCTTGTGGGAGACCCAGTACTTC.

V usage is TRBV7-3 and J usage is TRBJ1-1; 11 nucleotides match TRBD1. The length of the CDR3 is 15 residues. The J segment lost 4 bases and the V segment lost 5 bases, leaving 6 bases of the junction unmatched. The germline CDR1 and CDR2 sequences are SGHTA and FQGTGA. The CDR3 sequence is CASSSTGTGGTEAFF. Here the CDR3 DNA reads TGTGCCAGCAGCAGTACCGGGACAGGGGGCACTGAAGCTTTCTTT.

The V gene is TRBV30, the J gene TRBJ1-5; 7 positions match TRBD1. The CDR3 length is 14 residues. Trimming took 2 bases from V and 6 from J; bases not matched to a gene: 7. Germline lookup yields CDR1 GTSNPN and CDR2 SVGIG (reference sequence). The CDR3 DNA follows: TGTGCCTGGAGTCGAGGGGGCGAGGGTCAGCCCCAGCATTTT. This gives the protein CAWSRGGEGQPQHF.

This clone has a single count. This chain connects TRBV20-1 to TRBJ2-3, with D unclear. V was pared by 3 bases and J by 11 bases, with 12 bases between. This CDR3 comprises 11 residues. The V gene's germline CDR1 is DFQATT and CDR2 SNEGSKA (reference sequence). In DNA form, the CDR3 reads TGCAGTGCTAGTACAGAAGAAGTGCAGTATTTT. It encodes CSASTEEVQYF.

This chain joins TRBV28 and TRBJ1-5, with D possibly matching TRBD1 (6 bases). Trimming stripped 2 bases from V and 3 bases from J, with 11 bases between. Germline loops: CDR1 MDHEN, CDR2 SYDVKM. CDR3 length equals 15 residues. CDR3 loop: CASSLGPGDNQPQHF. Written as DNA, the CDR3 is TGTGCCAGCAGTTTAGGGCCAGGGGACAATCAGCCCCAGCATTTT.

The rearrangement uses TRBV19 and TRBJ2-5, with a weak D call TRBD2 (6 bases). Germline CDR1 and CDR2: LNHDA and SQIVND (reference sequence). Trimming pared 3 bases from V and 5 bases from J, leaving 10 bases between. The CDR3 totals 13 residues. The CDR3 DNA follows: TGTGCCAGTAGTATCGCTGGAGGGGAGACCCAGTACTTC. It translates to CASSIAGGETQYF.

The V gene is TRBV4-2, the J gene TRBJ2-5; D is ambiguous. The CDR3 is 14 residues long. Between the trimmed V and J ends, which lost 0 bases and 2 bases, there was a span of 7 bases. Germline V CDR1 and CDR2: LGHNA, YNFKEQ. This CDR3 is CASSQEPHQETQYF. The CDR3 coding sequence is TGTGCCAGCAGCCAAGAACCGCATCAAGAGACCCAGTACTTC.

There are a few counts of this clone. The chain is built from TRBV9 and TRBJ1-6; D unclear. This CDR3 is built from 14 residues. Trimming cost V 3 bases and J 10 bases, with 14 bases left between them. Germline CDR1 and CDR2: SGDLS and YYNGEE. The DNA of the CDR3 is TGTGCCAGCAGCGCCGCCGCGGGCGGGTCACCCCTCCACTTT. It is translated as CASSAAAGGSPLHF.

In regard to this clone: At one boundary the junction diverges from the germline segment, which might be a read error. The chain is built from TRBV27 and TRBJ1-1; D is uncertain. CDR1 MNHEY and CDR2 SMNVEV come from the germline V gene (reference sequence). The CDR3 length is 8 residues. The CDR3 bases are TGTGCCAGCAGTCCCGAACCGTTT. This encodes CASSPEPF.

This clone appeared a few times. V and J are TRBV7-9 and TRBJ2-2; 10 bases fit TRBD1. Germline V lookup: CDR1 SEHNR, CDR2 FQNEAQ (reference sequence). V shed 0 bases, J shed 3 bases, and the junction held 7 bases outside the gene matches. CDR3 length: 18 residues. CDR3 in DNA: TGTGCCAGCAGCTTAGCGGGCCGGGACAGGGGTTACACCGGGGAGCTGTTTTTT. Encoded protein: CASSLAGRDRGYTGELFF.

The chain joins TRBV5-4 to TRBJ2-5, with D possibly being TRBD1 (6 bases). CDR3 size: 14 residues. The V and J ends lost 4 bases and 5 bases respectively, with 15 bases between them. Germline V gene sequence: CDR1 SGHNT, CDR2 YYREEE (reference sequence). The CDR3 DNA reads as TGTGCCAGCAGCCCGGGACACAACGCGGAGACCCAGTACTTC. Residues: CASSPGHNAETQYF.

The chain joins TRBV5-6 to TRBJ2-7; 11 bases match TRBD2. CDR3 length: 16 amino acids. Trimming cost V 4 bases and J 2 bases; bases outside gene matches: 8. Germline V CDR1 and CDR2: SGHDT, YYEEEE. CDR3 bases: TGTGCCAGCAGCCCACGACTAGCGGGGCGACCCTACGAGCAGTACTTC. It is translated as CASSPRLAGRPYEQYF.

The V gene is TRBV30, the J gene TRBJ2-4; D is perhaps TRBD1 or TRBD2 (5 bases each). V lost 1 base and J 2 bases, leaving 18 bases between the germline ends. Germline CDR1 reads GTSNPN; CDR2 reads SVGIG (reference sequence). The CDR3 spans 17 residues. The CDR3 sequence: CAWSGPPLPGPKNIQYF. CDR3 DNA sequence: TGTGCCTGGAGTGGGCCCCCACTACCGGGACCCAAAAACATTCAGTACTTC.

The chain couples TRBV7-6 to TRBJ2-1, with D possibly being TRBD2 (5 bases). The CDR3 has 12 residues. CDR1 and CDR2 (germline): SGHVS, FNYEAQ. The V end was cut by 0 bases, the J end by 10 bases, with 7 bases between. This CDR3 reads CASSLAGEEQFF. The CDR3 nucleotides read TGTGCCAGCAGCTTAGCCGGGGAAGAGCAGTTCTTC.

This rearrangement joins TRBV19 to TRBJ1-1; D ambiguous. Germline V gives CDR1 LNHDA, CDR2 SQIVND (reference sequence). With 8 bases removed from V and 0 bases from J, the gap between germline ends came to 7 bases. This CDR3 has 12 amino acids. The CDR3: CASLSLNTEAFF. CDR3 nucleotide sequence: TGTGCCAGTCTATCTTTGAACACTGAAGCTTTCTTT.

The chain has TRBV28 and TRBJ1-5; TRBD1 matches 8 bases. With 5 bases clipped from V and 4 bases from J, the junction kept 10 bases outside the gene matches. The germline V gene encodes CDR1 MDHEN and CDR2 SYDVKM. The CDR3 has 16 residues. Here the CDR3 reads CASSPTQGAGNQPQHF. CDR3 in DNA: TGTGCCAGCAGTCCAACGCAGGGGGCGGGTAATCAGCCCCAGCATTTT.

The CDR3 nucleotides are TGTGCCACCAGCAGAGGAGAGCTCTACGAGCAGTACTTC. This sequence encodes CATSRGELYEQYF. The genes are TRBV15 and TRBJ2-7; D remains unclear. This CDR3 has 13 amino acids. CDR1 LNHNV and CDR2 YYDKDF come from the germline V gene (reference sequence). V lost 1 base to trimming and J lost 3 bases, with 7 bases between them.

The J gene is TRBJ1-4, the V gene TRBV5-6; D may be TRBD1 (5 bases). Germline values: CDR1 SGHDT, CDR2 YYEEEE. The CDR3 extends over 16 amino acids. V lost 4 bases and J lost 5, with 18 bases in between. The CDR3 region has the DNA TGTGCCAGCAGCCGGGACTTGGGGCCGGAAAATGAAAAACTGTTTTTT. Its protein product is CASSRDLGPENEKLFF.

This sequence joins TRBV15 and TRBJ1-1; no clear D. This CDR3 is built from 14 residues. In germline, CDR1 is LNHNV, CDR2 YYDKDF (reference sequence). V lost 1 base and J 5 bases, leaving 11 bases between the germline ends. Written as DNA, the CDR3 is TGTGCCACCAGCAGAGTGGGCCGAGGGACTGAAGCTTTCTTT. Translation gives CATSRVGRGTEAFF.

This clone was found a few times. J is TRBJ2-2 and V is TRBV7-3; D is ambiguous. Germline CDR1 is SGHTA and CDR2 is FQGTGA. V was shortened by 5 bases and J by 1 base, with 2 bases between the two germline ends. CDR3 length equals 12 residues. CDR3 nucleotides: TGTGCCAGCAGCCGGAACACCGGGGAGCTGTTTTTT. Its protein is CASSRNTGELFF.

The chain is built from TRBV4-3 and TRBJ2-2; no definite D call. CDR1 is LGHNA and CDR2 is YSLEER in the germline V gene. The CDR3 length is 14 residues. Trimming removed 1 base from V and 11 bases from J, with 14 bases in between. The CDR3 here is CASSQGVLSEELFF. The CDR3 region has the DNA TGCGCCAGCAGCCAAGGTGTCTTAAGTGAAGAGCTGTTTTTT.

V and J are TRBV2 and TRBJ2-5; 10 bases match TRBD2. V gave up 4 bases and J gave up 7 bases; unmatched junction bases: 6. CDR1 SNHLY and CDR2 FYNNEI come from the germline V gene. The CDR3 consists of 14 residues. CDR3: CASSVKREGGTQYF. CDR3 nucleotide sequence: TGTGCCAGCAGTGTCAAGCGGGAGGGGGGGACCCAGTACTTC. Together with reference TRBV2 and TRBJ2-5, the CDR3 gives the full variable domain: EPEVTQTPSHQVTQMGQEVILRCVPISNHLYFYWYRQILGQKVEFLVSFYNNEISEKSEIFDDQFSVERPDGSNFTLKIRSTKLEDSAMYFCASSVKREGGTQYFGPGTRLLVL.

The genes are TRBV5-1 and TRBJ2-5; 10 bases map to TRBD1. Trimming at V came to 4 bases and at J to 5 bases, leaving 5 bases not matched to a gene. The CDR3 runs to 14 residues. Germline V CDR1 and CDR2: SGHRS, YFSETQ. CDR3 DNA sequence: TGCGCCAGCAGCGGGACAGGGGTAATGGAGACCCAGTACTTC. Protein product: CASSGTGVMETQYF.

This clone was seen only once. The V call is TRBV7-2, the J call TRBJ2-3, with D hard to call. V gave up 5 bases and J gave up 0 bases, with 12 bases separating them. The V gene's germline CDR1 is SGHTA and CDR2 FQGNSA. The CDR3 totals 15 residues. The CDR3 nucleotides read TGTGCCAGCAGCCGACTTGTGGGGAGCACAGATACGCAGTATTTT. Translating gives CASSRLVGSTDTQYF. Supplemented by reference TRBV7-2 and TRBJ2-3, the full variable domain reads GAGVSQSPSNKVTEKGKDVELRCDPISGHTALYWYRQSLGQGLEFLIYFQGNSAPDKSGLPSDRFSAERTGGSVSTLTIQRTQQEDSAVYLCASSRLVGSTDTQYFGPGTRLTVL.

This rearrangement joins TRBV5-1 to TRBJ2-1, with D maybe TRBD1 (6 bases). The V gene's germline CDR1 is SGHRS and CDR2 YFSETQ. Deletions cut 0 bases from V and 7 bases from J, with 11 bases between. This CDR3 is built from 14 residues. CDR3 sequence (DNA): TGCGCCAGCAGCTTGGCGTCAGGGGCAAATGAGCAGTTCTTC. Encoded protein: CASSLASGANEQFF.